This TCR beta chain was captured by sequencing in a study of cytomegalovirus exposure and HLA in healthy donors. Notes on the study in general: The study assumed roughly uniform donor sequencing depth for presence/absence analyses. Using a false discovery rate of 0.05, a later analysis showed that 16,951 TCR beta sequences were associated with HLA alleles.

Trimming removed 1 base at V and 6 bases at J, with 4 bases between. The CDR3 extends over 11 amino acids. CDR1 is SEHNR and CDR2 is FQNEAQ in the germline V gene (reference sequence). Note on this clone: Its antigen is currently unknown.

This PCR relied on a set of 60 Vbeta primers and 13 Jbeta primers. Clones were read by immunoSEQ multiplex PCR, and TCRdb kept only the in-frame ones, dropping some. Of some 150,000 clones in the sample, approximately 80% were seen once. The chain has TRBV7-9 and TRBJ2-7; D is uncertain. Material for sequencing was PBMCs. This TCR derives from a man in his forties or fifties in good health and CMV-seronegative. CDR3 coding DNA: TGTGCCAGCAGCTTAGGTCTCGAGCAGTACTTC. Its protein is CASSLGLEQYF.